Sequencing of this T cell receptor beta chain was carried out in a study of OX40 agonist ivuxolimab in advanced cancers. The CDR3 spans 15 residues. Per germline, CDR1 LNHDA and CDR2 SQIVND (reference sequence). The ends were cut back, 3 bases at V and 4 bases at J, with 13 bases in the middle. To note about this clone: Its antigen is unidentified.

Overall study results and limits: Dose levels from 0.1 to 3.0 mg/kg saw CD4+ and CD8+ blood T cells expand clonally by week 6.

Measured with immunoSEQ multiplex PCR; TCRdb has only the in-frame clones, and not every one. The sample includes about 55,000 clones, 80% of them seen just once. The sequencing here drew on CD4+ or CD8+ T cells sorted from blood, taken in a trial of the OX40 agonist ivuxolimab. V usage is TRBV19 and J usage is TRBJ2-1; D is ambiguous. This clonotype was sampled from an adult with an advanced solid tumor such as melanoma, head and neck, liver or kidney cancer. The CDR3 region has the DNA TGTGCCAGTAGTATTGGGCAGTCCGAATACAATGAGCAGTTCTTC. It encodes CASSIGQSEYNEQFF.